The text below deals with one T cell receptor (beta chain). What it binds is unknown. Germline CDR1 and CDR2: LNHDA and SQIVND (reference sequence). The trim removed 6 bases at V and 4 bases at J, leaving 2 bases unmatched. This CDR3 has 13 residues. This entry comes from a study of shared clonotypes between healthy human individuals. Study-level results: The sampled material consisted only of blood, and tissue repertoires are likely to differ. For sorted subsets, rarefaction showed incomplete sequencing despite large depth.

Repertoires were generated with immunoSEQ multiplex PCR, while TCRdb's copy carries only in-frame clones and drops some. The sample lists a few million clones; approximately 93% were seen once. Subsets obtained from CD4+ cells comprised CD45RA+ naive and CD45RA-negative memory cells. The rearrangement joins TRBV19 to TRBJ2-1; 8 bases are a match to TRBD2. The source is a young man in good health. Some clones in this sample may be carry-over from other donors' samples. Sequencing was carried out using naive CD4+ T cells from PBMCs. This sample's subset: CD45RA+ positively selected. The CDR3 sequence: CASRREEYNEQFF. CDR3 DNA sequence: TGTGCCAGTAGGCGGGAGGAATACAATGAGCAGTTCTTC.